Following are 10 T cell receptor beta chains from one sample sequenced in a study of neurological immune-mediated disorders. MiXCR, run by TCRdb on the 5' RACE reads, gives a single entry per CDR3 protein. The sample lists 80,000 to 95,000 distinct CDR3 sequences, roughly 3.5% occurring once. Sequenced sample: PBMCs. The origin of the receptors is a woman aged 50 to 60 with multiple sclerosis.

This clonotype was seen at least ten times. The genes are TRBV4-3 and TRBJ2-4, with 11 bases matching TRBD1. V dropped 0 bases and J dropped 6; count of bases not matched to a gene: 1. The CDR3 length is 15 residues. From germline, CDR1 is LGHNA and CDR2 YSLEER. The CDR3 protein is CASSQDGTGGNIQYF. For the CDR3, the DNA is TGCGCCAGCAGCCAAGACGGGACAGGGGGAAACATTCAGTACTTC.

This clonotype was seen repeatedly, ten times or more. The chain combines TRBV24-1 with TRBJ1-4; the D is unclear. The CDR3 has 17 residues. The V and J ends lost 4 bases and 1 base respectively, with 15 bases between them. The germline CDR1 and CDR2 sequences are KGHDR and SFDVKD. The CDR3 here is CATSDRRRSGTNEKLFF. The CDR3 DNA follows: TGTGCCACCAGTGACCGACGGAGAAGCGGAACTAATGAAAAACTGTTTTTT.

This clonotype came up many times. The chain uses TRBV20-1 and TRBJ2-3; 7 nucleotides agree with TRBD2. This CDR3 has 14 amino acids. The V gene's germline CDR1 is DFQATT and CDR2 SNEGSKA (reference sequence). J lost 2 bases, V lost 5 bases, and 7 bases had no gene match. CDR3 sequence reads: CSASTSATTDTQYF. In nucleotides, the CDR3 is TGCAGTGCTTCAACTAGCGCCACCACAGATACGCAGTATTTT.

In this sample, this clonotype turned up many times. J is TRBJ2-1 and V is TRBV24-1; TRBD1 matches at 10 bases. The J segment lost 9 bases and the V segment lost 4 bases, leaving 14 bases of the junction unmatched. Germline values: CDR1 KGHDR, CDR2 SFDVKD. CDR3 length equals 17 residues. Here the CDR3 reads CATSEQTRTGGRVEQFF. DNA of the CDR3: TGTGCCACCAGTGAACAAACTCGGACAGGGGGTCGGGTTGAGCAGTTCTTC.

This clonotype was observed at least ten times. The chain joins TRBV6-5 to TRBJ1-5, with D perhaps TRBD1 (6 bases). This CDR3 contains 15 residues. Per the germline V gene, CDR1 is MNHEY and CDR2 is SVGAGI. The V end lost 5 bases, the J end lost 4 bases, and 15 bases lay between the germline ends. In nucleotides, the CDR3 is TGTGCCAGCAGTCCAACAGGGTTCCAGAATCAGCCCCAGCATTTT. Amino acids: CASSPTGFQNQPQHF.

This clonotype came up many times. The chain carries TRBV5-5 and TRBJ1-4; D is unclear. The CDR3 extends over 14 amino acids. Germline V gene lookup returns CDR1 SGHKS and CDR2 YYEKEE (reference sequence). Between the trimmed V and J ends, which lost 4 bases and 8 bases, there was a span of 15 bases. The CDR3 sequence: CASSQEPGREKLFF. As DNA, the CDR3 is TGTGCCAGCAGCCAGGAACCGGGTCGGGAAAAACTGTTTTTT.

This clonotype was found many times. The CDR3 sequence is CASRRDSNYGYTF. The CDR3 DNA reads as TGTGCCAGCAGGCGGGACAGTAACTATGGCTACACCTTC. The chain is built from TRBV12-3 or TRBV12-4 and TRBJ1-2, with 7 bases aligning to TRBD1. The CDR3 runs to 13 residues. V was clipped by 6 bases and J by 1 base; unmatched bases: 2.

This clonotype was counted at least ten times. The rearrangement uses TRBV28 and TRBJ1-1, with TRBD1 matching over 7 bases. Germline V lookup: CDR1 MDHEN, CDR2 SYDVKM. This CDR3 comprises 16 residues. V shed 6 bases and J 0 bases; nucleotides not matched to a gene: 10. This CDR3 reads CASRDRSSNMNTEAFF. The CDR3, as DNA: TGTGCCAGCAGGGACAGGAGCTCAAATATGAACACTGAAGCTTTCTTT. Full variable domain (remainder filled in from reference TRBV28 and TRBJ1-1): DVKVTQSSRYLVKRTGEKVFLECVQDMDHENMFWYRQDPGLGLRLIYFSYDVKMKEKGDIPEGYSVSREKKERFSLILESASTNQTSMYLCASRDRSSNMNTEAFFGQGTRLTVV.

A few counts support this clonotype. The gene calls are TRBV20-1 and TRBJ1-5; D is unresolved. The CDR3 contains 14 residues. Germline V gene data show CDR1 as DFQATT and CDR2 as SNEGSKA (reference sequence). Trimming pared 3 bases from V and 0 bases from J, leaving 9 bases between. In DNA form, the CDR3 reads TGCAGTGCTAGCCGAGGGTTTAGCAATCAGCCCCAGCATTTT. It encodes CSASRGFSNQPQHF.

Ten or more counts support this clonotype. The junction differs from germline at one of its ends, possibly a read error. Here the CDR3 reads CVSSQHPLGAGDTQYF. Written as DNA, the CDR3 is TGTGTCAGCAGCCAACATCCCTTAGGGGCTGGGGATACGCAGTATTTT. This chain joins TRBV3-1 and TRBJ2-3; tentatively, D is TRBD1 (5 bases). Germline V gives CDR1 LGHDT, CDR2 YNNKEL (reference sequence). The CDR3 has 16 residues.